This T cell receptor (beta chain) was captured by sequencing in a study of CD8+ T cells in alopecia areata. On the study more broadly: The drug, oral tofacitinib, was given to treated patients at 5 to 10 mg twice daily. Study-wide findings and caveats: Clarity of TCR sharing across patients fell short of that in mice, possibly HLA-related.

Samples from alopecia areata patients were lesional scalp punch biopsies and peripheral blood. PBMCs served as the source from which CD4+ and CD8+ T cells were sorted. In regard to this clone: What it recognizes is unknown.

CDR1 is SGHAT and CDR2 is FQNNGV in the germline V gene. Deletions cut 1 base from V and 14 bases from J, with 12 bases between. The CDR3 runs 13 residues. cDNA serving as the sequencing template came from extracted, reverse transcribed RNA. The data were produced by immunoSEQ multiplex PCR, yet TCRdb's version contains in-frame clones alone and is incomplete. The profile shows about 98,000 clones, 35% to 50% of them singletons. The chain couples TRBV11-2 to TRBJ1-6; the D is unclear. The sequence derives from a human donor with alopecia areata. Sequencing was performed on CD4+ T cells sorted from blood. The CDR3 DNA follows: TGTGCCAGCAGCTTAGTATCCTCCAGGACCCTCCACTTT. Protein sequence: CASSLVSSRTLHF.